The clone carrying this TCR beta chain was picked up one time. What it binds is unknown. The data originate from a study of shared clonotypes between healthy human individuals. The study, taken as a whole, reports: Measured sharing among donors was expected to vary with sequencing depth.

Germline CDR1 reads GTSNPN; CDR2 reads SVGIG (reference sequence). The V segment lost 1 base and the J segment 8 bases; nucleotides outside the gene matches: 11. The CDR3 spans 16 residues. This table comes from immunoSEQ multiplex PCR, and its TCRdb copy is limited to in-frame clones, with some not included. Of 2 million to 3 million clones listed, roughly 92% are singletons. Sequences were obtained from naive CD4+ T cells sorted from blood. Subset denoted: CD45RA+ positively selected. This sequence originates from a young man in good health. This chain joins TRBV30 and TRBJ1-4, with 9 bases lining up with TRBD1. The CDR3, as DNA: TGTGCCTGGAGTGGGGGGGGACAGGGACGAAAGGAAAAACTGTTTTTT. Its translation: CAWSGGGQGRKEKLFF.